The 2 T cell receptor beta chains listed next were all sequenced from one sample in a study of T cell responses to AZD1222 COVID-19 vaccine. Measured with immunoSEQ multiplex PCR; TCRdb has only the in-frame clones, and not every one. Of about 67,000 clones in the sample, approximately 80% were seen once. Sample: peripheral blood, taken on day 0 of AZD1222 vaccination. The receptor source for this set is an adult in good health.

This rearrangement joins TRBV30 to TRBJ1-5; TRBD1 matches 7 bases. Germline lookup yields CDR1 GTSNPN and CDR2 SVGIG (reference sequence). The ends lost 5 bases at V and 3 bases at J; junction bases unmatched: 10. The CDR3 spans 15 residues. The CDR3 region has the DNA TGTGCCTGGCGTCGCACAGGGGCGGTCAATCAGCCCCAGCATTTT. Its translation: CAWRRTGAVNQPQHF.

The chain links TRBV19 to TRBJ1-2; D is uncertain. V lost 2 bases, J lost 0 bases, and 10 bases lay in between. The CDR3 spans 15 residues. The V gene's germline CDR1 is LNHDA and CDR2 SQIVND (reference sequence). This chain's CDR3 is CASSIPMGPNYGYTF. Here the CDR3 DNA reads TGTGCCAGTAGTATACCTATGGGCCCTAACTATGGCTACACCTTC.